The T cell receptor (beta chain) under discussion was sequenced for a study of CD8 T cells in ankylosing spondylitis. Overall study findings and caveats: It appeared that ankylosing spondylitis blood was characterized by a TCR beta motif of several highly homologous variants.

As for this clonotype: Its antigen is as yet unknown.

This CDR3 contains 14 residues. Germline-derived CDR1 and CDR2 are SGHRS and YFSETQ. V was shortened by 0 bases and J by 3 bases, with 9 bases between the two germline ends. TCRdb recomputed calls from the 5' RACE reads with MiXCR, one row per CDR3 protein. The profile shows more than 650,000 distinct CDR3 sequences, around 11% of them singletons. The material sequenced was blood, either unsorted or a sorted T cell fraction (not recorded which). The receptor comes from a male donor with ankylosing spondylitis. The rearrangement joins TRBV5-1 to TRBJ2-5, with D possibly being TRBD2 (6 bases). CDR3 residues: CASSLAPGEETQYF. The CDR3 coding sequence is TGCGCCAGCAGCTTGGCGCCGGGGGAAGAGACCCAGTACTTC.